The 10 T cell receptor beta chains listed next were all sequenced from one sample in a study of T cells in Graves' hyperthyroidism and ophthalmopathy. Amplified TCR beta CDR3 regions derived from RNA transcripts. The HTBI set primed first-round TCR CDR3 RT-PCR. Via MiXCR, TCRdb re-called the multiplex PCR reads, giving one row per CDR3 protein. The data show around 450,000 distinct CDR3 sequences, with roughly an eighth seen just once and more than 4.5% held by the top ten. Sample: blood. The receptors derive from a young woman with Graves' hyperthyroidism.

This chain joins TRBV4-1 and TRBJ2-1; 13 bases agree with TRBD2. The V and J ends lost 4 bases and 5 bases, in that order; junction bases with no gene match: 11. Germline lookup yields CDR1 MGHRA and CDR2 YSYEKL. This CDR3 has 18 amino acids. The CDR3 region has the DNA TGCGCCAGCAGCCCCGGACTAGCGGGAGCCCTCTCGGACAATGAGCAGTTCTTC. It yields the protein CASSPGLAGALSDNEQFF.

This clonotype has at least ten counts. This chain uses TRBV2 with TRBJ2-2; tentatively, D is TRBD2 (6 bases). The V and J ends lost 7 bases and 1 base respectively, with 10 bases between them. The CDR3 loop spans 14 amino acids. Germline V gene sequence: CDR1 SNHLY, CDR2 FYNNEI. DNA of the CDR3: TGTGCCAGCACCAATAGCGGGAACACCGGGGAGCTGTTTTTT. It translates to CASTNSGNTGELFF.

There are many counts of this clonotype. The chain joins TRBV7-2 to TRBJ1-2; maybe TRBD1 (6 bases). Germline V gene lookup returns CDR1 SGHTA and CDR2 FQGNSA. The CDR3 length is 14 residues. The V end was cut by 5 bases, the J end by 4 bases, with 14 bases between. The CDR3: CASSPSGTPYGYTF. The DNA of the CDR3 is TGTGCCAGCAGCCCCTCCGGGACACCCTATGGCTACACCTTC.

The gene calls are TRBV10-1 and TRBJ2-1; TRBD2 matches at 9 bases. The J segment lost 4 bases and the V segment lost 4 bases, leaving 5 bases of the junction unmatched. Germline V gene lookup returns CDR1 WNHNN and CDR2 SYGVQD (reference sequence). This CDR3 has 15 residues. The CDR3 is CASSAAGGGYNEQFF. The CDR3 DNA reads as TGCGCCAGCAGTGCGGCGGGAGGGGGATACAATGAGCAGTTCTTC.

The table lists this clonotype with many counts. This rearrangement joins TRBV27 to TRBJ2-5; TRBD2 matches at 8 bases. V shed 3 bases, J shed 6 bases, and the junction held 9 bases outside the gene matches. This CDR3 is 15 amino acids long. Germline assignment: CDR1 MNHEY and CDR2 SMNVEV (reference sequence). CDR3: CASSFSAGDFKTQYF. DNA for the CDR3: TGTGCCAGCAGTTTTTCAGCGGGAGATTTCAAGACCCAGTACTTC.

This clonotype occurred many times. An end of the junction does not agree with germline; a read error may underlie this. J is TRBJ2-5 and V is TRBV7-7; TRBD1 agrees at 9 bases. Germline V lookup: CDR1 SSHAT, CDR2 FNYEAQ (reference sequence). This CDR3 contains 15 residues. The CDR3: CASSLGTGPQETQYF. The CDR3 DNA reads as TGTGCTAGCAGCCTCGGGACAGGGCCTCAAGAGACCCAGTACTTC.

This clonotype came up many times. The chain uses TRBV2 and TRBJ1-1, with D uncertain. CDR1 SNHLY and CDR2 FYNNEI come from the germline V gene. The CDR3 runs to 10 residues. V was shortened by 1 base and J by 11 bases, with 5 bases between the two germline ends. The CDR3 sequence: CASSEGRAFF. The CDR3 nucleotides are TGTGCCAGCAGTGAAGGAAGGGCTTTCTTT.

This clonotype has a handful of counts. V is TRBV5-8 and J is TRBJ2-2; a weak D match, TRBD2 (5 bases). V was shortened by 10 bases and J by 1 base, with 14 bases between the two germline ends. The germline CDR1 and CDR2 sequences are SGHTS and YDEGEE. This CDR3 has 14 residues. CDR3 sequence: CAGTRRGNTGELFF. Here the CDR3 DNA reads TGTGCCGGTACTAGACGAGGGAACACCGGGGAGCTGTTTTTT.

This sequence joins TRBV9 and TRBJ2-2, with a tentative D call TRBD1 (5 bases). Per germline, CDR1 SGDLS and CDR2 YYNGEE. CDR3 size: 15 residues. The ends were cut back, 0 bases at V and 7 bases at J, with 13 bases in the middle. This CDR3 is CASSVVPRVNGELFF. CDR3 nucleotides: TGTGCCAGCAGCGTAGTCCCCAGGGTCAACGGGGAGCTGTTTTTT.

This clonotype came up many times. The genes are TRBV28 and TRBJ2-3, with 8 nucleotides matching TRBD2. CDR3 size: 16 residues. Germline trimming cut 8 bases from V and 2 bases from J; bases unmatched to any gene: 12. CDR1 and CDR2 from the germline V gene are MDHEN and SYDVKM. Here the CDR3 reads CASSMVAGLITDTQYF. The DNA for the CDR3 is TGTGCCAGCTCGATGGTAGCGGGACTAATCACAGATACGCAGTATTTT.